These 29 T cell receptor beta chains originate from one sample sequenced in a study of T cell responses to AZD1222 COVID-19 vaccine. Repertoires were generated with immunoSEQ multiplex PCR, while TCRdb's copy carries only in-frame clones and drops some. Of 77,000 or so clones in the sample, roughly 88% were seen once. The specimen was peripheral blood, collected on day 0 of AZD1222 vaccination. Receptors were obtained from an adult in good health.

This rearrangement joins TRBV3-1 (or the pseudogene TRBV3-2) to TRBJ2-5; 10 positions match TRBD2. The germline V gene encodes CDR1 LGHDT and CDR2 YNNKEL (reference sequence). The CDR3 is made up of 17 amino acids. V lost 2 bases, J lost 1 base, and 7 bases stayed unmatched. DNA for the CDR3: TGTGCCAGCAGCCAACTTGCGCTAGCGGGGGCCCAAGAGACCCAGTACTTC. Its translation is CASSQLALAGAQETQYF.

The chain employs TRBV5-4 and TRBJ2-1, with 7 bases matching TRBD2. Looked up from germline, CDR1 is SGHNT and CDR2 is YYREEE (reference sequence). Germline trimming cut 0 bases from V and 0 bases from J; bases unmatched to any gene: 3. The CDR3 runs 16 residues. The CDR3 DNA is TGTGCCAGCAGCTTGGTCGGGGGGTACTCCTACAATGAGCAGTTCTTC. Its protein is CASSLVGGYSYNEQFF. Full variable domain (rest looked up from reference TRBV5-4 and TRBJ2-1): ETGVTQSPTHLIKTRGQQVTLRCSSQSGHNTVSWYQQALGQGPQFIFQYYREEENGRGNFPPRFSGLQFPNYSSELNVNALELDDSALYLCASSLVGGYSYNEQFFGPGTRLTVL.

The chain combines TRBV29-1 with TRBJ2-1, with D perhaps TRBD2 (6 bases). Germline values: CDR1 SQVTM, CDR2 ANQGSEA. V was pared by 4 bases and J by 3 bases, with 16 bases between. CDR3 length: 15 residues. The CDR3 loop is CSVALAGWNYNEQFF. DNA of the CDR3: TGCAGCGTTGCTCTTGCGGGATGGAACTACAATGAGCAGTTCTTC.

This clone was counted a single time. V and J are TRBV24-1 and TRBJ2-3; tentatively, D is TRBD1 (6 bases). The CDR3 is 13 residues long. V lost 9 bases and J lost 1, with 10 bases in between. Germline V gene lookup returns CDR1 KGHDR and CDR2 SFDVKD. This CDR3 reads CATEAGGTDTQYF. CDR3 nucleotides: TGTGCCACCGAAGCAGGGGGCACAGATACGCAGTATTTT.

The CDR3 here is CASSEEGGIPNEQFF. The CDR3 DNA follows: TGTGCCAGCAGTGAGGAGGGCGGCATCCCCAATGAGCAGTTCTTC. This chain joins TRBV6-4 and TRBJ2-1, with D tentatively TRBD2 (6 bases). CDR1 and CDR2 (germline): MRHNA, SNTAGT. There are 15 residues in the CDR3. With 3 bases removed from V and 6 bases from J, the gap between germline ends came to 15 bases.

CDR3: CASSWVGQGNTEAFF. CDR3 DNA sequence: TGTGCCAGCAGTTGGGTAGGACAGGGGAACACTGAAGCTTTCTTT. V and J are TRBV6-5 and TRBJ1-1; 8 positions match TRBD1. The CDR3 extends over 15 amino acids. Per germline, CDR1 MNHEY and CDR2 SVGAGI. The V segment lost 4 bases and the J segment 1 base; nucleotides outside the gene matches: 5.

The rearrangement joins TRBV30 to TRBJ1-6; D might be TRBD1 (5 bases). Germline assignment: CDR1 GTSNPN and CDR2 SVGIG (reference sequence). This CDR3 is 16 amino acids long. The germline V and J ends were trimmed by 2 bases and 1 base, with 12 bases remaining between them. The CDR3 spells CAWSFGGSSYNSPLHF. CDR3 DNA: TGTGCCTGGAGTTTTGGGGGTAGTTCCTATAATTCACCCCTCCACTTT. The whole variable domain, filled in from reference TRBV30 and TRBJ1-6, reads SQTIHQWPATLVQPVGSPLSLECTVEGTSNPNLYWYRQAAGRGLQLLFYSVGIGQISSEVPQNLSASRPQDRQFILSSKKLLLSDSGFYLCAWSFGGSSYNSPLHFGNGTRLTVT.

With respect to this clone: At the DNA level, this CDR3 is encoded by other sequences in the same sample as well. This rearrangement joins TRBV7-3 to TRBJ2-1; TRBD1 matches at 10 bases. CDR1 is SGHTA and CDR2 is FQGTGA in the germline V gene. V lost 5 bases to trimming and J lost 5 bases; unmatched junction nucleotides: 6. The CDR3 runs to 15 residues. The CDR3: CASSLDRGTHNEQFF. The CDR3 nucleotides are TGTGCCAGCAGCCTGGACAGGGGGACCCACAATGAGCAGTTCTTC.

The rearrangement joins TRBV4-1 to TRBJ2-4; TRBD2 matches 7 bases. The junction had 9 bases not matched to a gene; V was cut back by 1 base and J by 0 bases. The germline CDR1 and CDR2 sequences are MGHRA and YSYEKL. The CDR3 has 18 residues. For the CDR3, the DNA is TGCGCCAGCAGCCAAGCGGAGGGAGGGGAAATAGCCAAAAACATTCAGTACTTC. This translates into CASSQAEGGEIAKNIQYF.

This clone was counted between two and nine times. The chain uses TRBV29-1 and TRBJ2-7, with 7 bases aligning to TRBD1. There are 12 residues in the CDR3. Trimming cost V 6 bases and J 2 bases; bases outside gene matches: 4. Per the germline V gene, CDR1 is SQVTM and CDR2 is ANQGSEA. The CDR3, as DNA: TGCAGCGTAACCGGACAGGCCTACGAGCAGTACTTC. It translates to CSVTGQAYEQYF.

The V call is TRBV27, the J call TRBJ2-1; 7 nucleotides agree with TRBD2. There are 14 residues in the CDR3. Germline V lookup: CDR1 MNHEY, CDR2 SMNVEV (reference sequence). V shed 2 bases and J 8 bases; nucleotides not matched to a gene: 6. The CDR3 DNA follows: TGTGCCAGCAGTTTAGCGGGAGCTAGACATGAGCAGTTCTTC. Its protein is CASSLAGARHEQFF.

The chain carries TRBV19 and TRBJ1-1, with 8 nucleotides matching TRBD1. Germline values: CDR1 LNHDA, CDR2 SQIVND (reference sequence). With V trimmed by 1 base and J by 4 bases, 8 bases remained unmatched. CDR3 size: 16 residues. The DNA for the CDR3 is TGTGCCAGTAGTATAGGCCAGGGGGCGATTGGCACTGAAGCTTTCTTT. Translation: CASSIGQGAIGTEAFF.

The rearrangement joins TRBV6-5 to TRBJ2-7; D remains unclear. Germline CDR1 reads MNHEY; CDR2 reads SVGAGI. This CDR3 spans 13 amino acids. V lost 7 bases and J lost 1, with 11 bases in between. The CDR3 sequence: CASKESSSYEQYF. CDR3 DNA sequence: TGTGCCAGCAAGGAGTCTTCGTCCTACGAGCAGTACTTC.

This clone was counted between two and nine times. V usage is TRBV9 and J usage is TRBJ1-2; the D is unclear. The CDR3 has 14 residues. The germline V gene has CDR1 SGDLS and CDR2 YYNGEE. V dropped 4 bases and J dropped 3 bases, with 13 bases sitting between them. CDR3 protein: CASSPRTGDYGYTF. CDR3 coding DNA: TGTGCCAGCAGCCCCCGGACGGGCGACTATGGCTACACCTTC.

The gene calls are TRBV24-1 and TRBJ1-1; no firm D call. Per the germline V gene, CDR1 is KGHDR and CDR2 is SFDVKD. This CDR3 is built from 10 residues. The V end was cut by 9 bases, the J end by 5 bases, with 6 bases between. The CDR3 DNA is TGTGCCACCGGAGGAACTGAAGCTTTCTTT. Translating it yields CATGGTEAFF.

The chain carries TRBV7-2 and TRBJ2-2; D is unclear. V lost 1 base, J lost 4 bases, and 13 bases lay in between. The CDR3 contains 16 residues. In germline, CDR1 is SGHTA, CDR2 FQGNSA. The DNA of the CDR3 is TGTGCCAGCAGCTTAGTACAGCCGCCGGGCACCGGGGAGCTGTTTTTT. Translating it yields CASSLVQPPGTGELFF.

The rearrangement links TRBV5-6 to TRBJ1-2, with TRBD1 as a possible D gene (5 bases). The CDR3 runs 16 residues. Germline V CDR1 and CDR2: SGHDT, YYEEEE. Trimming cost V 10 bases and J 5 bases, with 27 bases left between them. The CDR3: CASSGQIAGRMYGYTF. CDR3 in DNA: TGTGCCTCTTCCGGACAAATCGCAGGGAGGATGTATGGCTACACCTTC.

The J gene is TRBJ2-1, the V gene TRBV11-3, with 8 positions matching TRBD2. The germline gives CDR1 SGHNT, CDR2 YENEEA. The CDR3 length is 14 residues. V lost 5 bases, J lost 9 bases, and 9 bases stayed unmatched. CDR3 sequence (DNA): TGTGCCAGCAGCCCCAGCGGGAGAGTGGCTGAGCAGTTCTTC. Translation: CASSPSGRVAEQFF.

This rearrangement joins TRBV5-8 to TRBJ2-7; D might be TRBD1 (6 bases). The CDR3 has 14 amino acids. Germline CDR1 and CDR2: SGHTS and YDEGEE. The V end was cut by 2 bases, the J end by 3 bases, with 12 bases between. CDR3 in amino acids: CASSLEQGIYEQYF. The CDR3 region has the DNA TGTGCCAGCAGCTTAGAACAGGGAATCTACGAGCAGTACTTC.

This clone has only one observation. The gene calls are TRBV9 and TRBJ2-3; weak D call: TRBD2 (6 bases). CDR3 length: 16 amino acids. V lost 4 bases, J lost 1 base, and 16 bases lay in between. CDR1 is SGDLS, CDR2 YYNGEE, per germline. The CDR3 DNA sequence: TGTGCCAGCAGCCCCCGGGACGGCGGGGGCACAGATACGCAGTATTTT. Amino acid sequence: CASSPRDGGGTDTQYF.

The rearrangement links TRBV19 to TRBJ2-7; no firm D call. The CDR3 contains 14 residues. Germline loops: CDR1 LNHDA, CDR2 SQIVND (reference sequence). Trimming shortened V by 5 bases and J by 0 bases, and 11 bases separated the two germline ends. In DNA, the CDR3 is TGTGCCAGTAGTTCCTCCCCCAGCTCCTACGAGCAGTACTTC. Protein: CASSSSPSSYEQYF.

The rearrangement links TRBV25-1 to TRBJ1-5; D uncertain. Germline-derived CDR1 and CDR2 are MGHDK and SYGVNS. The germline V and J ends were trimmed by 7 bases and 3 bases, with 13 bases remaining between them. The CDR3 runs to 14 residues. This CDR3 is CASNSSEFNQPQHF. DNA of the CDR3: TGTGCCAGCAACAGTTCAGAATTCAATCAGCCCCAGCATTTT.

This clone came up once. The V call is TRBV5-1, the J call TRBJ2-2; D ambiguous. The CDR3 is 16 residues long. Trimming took 1 base from V and 4 from J, leaving 14 bases between them. Germline V gives CDR1 SGHRS, CDR2 YFSETQ. CDR3 sequence (DNA): TGCGCCAGCAGCTTGAGTGGGATCCCCAGCACCGGGGAGCTGTTTTTT. This translates into CASSLSGIPSTGELFF. Using reference TRBV5-1 and TRBJ2-2 for the parts outside the CDR3, the full variable domain is KAGVTQTPRYLIKTRGQQVTLSCSPISGHRSVSWYQQTPGQGLQFLFEYFSETQRNKGNFPGRFSGRQFSNSRSEMNVSTLELGDSALYLCASSLSGIPSTGELFFGEGSRLTVL.

This chain uses TRBV28 with TRBJ1-4; D is unclear. This CDR3 region has 13 residues. In germline, CDR1 is MDHEN, CDR2 SYDVKM. The V end lost 6 bases, the J end lost 10 bases, and 15 bases lay between the germline ends. The CDR3 loop is CASREVIVGKLFF. DNA of the CDR3: TGTGCCAGCAGAGAGGTTATCGTCGGAAAACTGTTTTTT.

This clone came up a few times. The V and J genes are TRBV7-9 and TRBJ2-1, with D possibly TRBD2 on 5 matching bases. The CDR3 is 13 residues long. V was cut by 6 bases and J by 7 bases, with 13 bases left in between. CDR1 SEHNR and CDR2 FQNEAQ come from the germline V gene (reference sequence). The CDR3 coding sequence is TGTGCCAGCAGAGGGCTAGCCCAGAATGAGCAGTTCTTC. It yields the protein CASRGLAQNEQFF.

V gene TRBV5-1 combines with J gene TRBJ2-3, with D perhaps assigned TRBD1 or TRBD2 (5 bases each). The germline CDR1 and CDR2 sequences are SGHRS and YFSETQ. V was pared by 4 bases and J by 3 bases, with 12 bases between. The CDR3 totals 14 residues. The CDR3 reads CASSAGTYTDTQYF. The CDR3 DNA sequence: TGCGCCAGCAGCGCCGGGACCTATACAGATACGCAGTATTTT.

This clone appeared once. The chain uses TRBV12-3 or TRBV12-4 and TRBJ1-5, with unresolved D. V was trimmed by 6 bases and J by 9 bases, leaving 15 bases between them. The CDR3 totals 13 residues. Here the CDR3 DNA reads TGTGCCAGCAGGGACCGACGAGAGCGGCCCCAGCATTTT. Protein sequence: CASRDRRERPQHF.

The genes are TRBV6-5 and TRBJ2-7, with 8 nucleotides matching TRBD1. Trimming removed 5 bases from V and 4 bases from J; junction bases left unmatched: 7. Germline V gene data show CDR1 as MNHEY and CDR2 as SVGAGI. This CDR3 has 14 amino acids. CDR3 nucleotide sequence: TGTGCCAGCAGTCGGACAGGGTTGTTATACGAGCAGTACTTC. Translating it yields CASSRTGLLYEQYF.

The rearrangement joins TRBV9 to TRBJ1-5; D gene unclear. Germline lookup yields CDR1 SGDLS and CDR2 YYNGEE. CDR3 length: 13 amino acids. The V gene lost 0 bases and the J gene lost 4 bases, with 5 bases spanning the gap. The CDR3 loop reads CASSVGVNQPQHF. The CDR3 DNA reads as TGTGCCAGCAGCGTAGGAGTTAATCAGCCCCAGCATTTT.